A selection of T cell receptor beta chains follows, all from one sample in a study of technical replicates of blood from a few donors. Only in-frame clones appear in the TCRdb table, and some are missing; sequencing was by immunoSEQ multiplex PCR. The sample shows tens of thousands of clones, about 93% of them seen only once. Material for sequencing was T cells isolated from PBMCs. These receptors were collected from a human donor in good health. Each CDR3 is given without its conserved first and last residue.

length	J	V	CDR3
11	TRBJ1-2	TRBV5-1	ASSRDSVYGYT
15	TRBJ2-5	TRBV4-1	ASSHPKGGASGETQY
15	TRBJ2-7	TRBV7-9	ASSKQREAPRGYEQY
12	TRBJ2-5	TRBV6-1	ASSEWTGGETQY
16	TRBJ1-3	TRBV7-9	ASSLSPGQGWSAHTIY
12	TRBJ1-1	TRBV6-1	ASTPDRRNTEAF
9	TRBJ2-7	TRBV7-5	VRSPYSEQY
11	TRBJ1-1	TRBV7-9	ASSLDSNTEAF
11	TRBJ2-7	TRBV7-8	ASSLRTVYEQY
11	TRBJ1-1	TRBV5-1	ASSLSGGTEAF
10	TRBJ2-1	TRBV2	ASSIGGDEQF
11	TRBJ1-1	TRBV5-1	ASTLGQGGEAF
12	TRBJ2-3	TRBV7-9	ASKLTRDPDTQY
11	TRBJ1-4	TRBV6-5	ASSTRTNEKLF
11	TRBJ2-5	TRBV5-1	ASSGDRAETQY
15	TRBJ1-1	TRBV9	ASSHPPADLWNTEAF
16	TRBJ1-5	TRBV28	ASHLGGARLRVNQPQH
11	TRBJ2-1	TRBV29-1	SARSSSYNEQF
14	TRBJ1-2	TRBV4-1	ASSQASRMRLYGYT
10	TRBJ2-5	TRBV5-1	ASSGQKETQY
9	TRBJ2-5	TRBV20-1	SGRVSETQY
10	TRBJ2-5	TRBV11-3	ASSLVRGAQY
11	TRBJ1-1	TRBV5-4	ASSTTGNTEAF
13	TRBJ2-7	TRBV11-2	ASSLGGGGGYEQY
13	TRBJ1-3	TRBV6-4	ASRYPTGSGNTIY
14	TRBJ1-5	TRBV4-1	ASSQARTGDGQPQH
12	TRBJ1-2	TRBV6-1	ASYLDRASWGYT
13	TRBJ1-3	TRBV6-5	ASSYARGPGNTIY
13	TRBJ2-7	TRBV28	ASSKDREVSYEQY
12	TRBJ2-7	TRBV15	ATSREAGDHEQY
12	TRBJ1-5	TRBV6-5	ASSRSPGNQPQH
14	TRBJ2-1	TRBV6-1	ASSERGDRGQDEQF
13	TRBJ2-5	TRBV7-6	ASSFSGGAEETQY
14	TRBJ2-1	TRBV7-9	ASSLTSPRVYNEQF
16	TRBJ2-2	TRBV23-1	ASRPGGGFFSGSGELF
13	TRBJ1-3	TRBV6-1	ASSVEGGSRNTIY
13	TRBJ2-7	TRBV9	ASSAFGTAYYEQY
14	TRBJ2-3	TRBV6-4	ASRETGDELGDTQY
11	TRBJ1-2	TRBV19	ASSIDSRGGYT
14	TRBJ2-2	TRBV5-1	ASSRGQGGPTGELF
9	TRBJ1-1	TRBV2	ASREVTGAF
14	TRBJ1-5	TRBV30	AWSAQGRGPYQPQH
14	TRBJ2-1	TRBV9	ASSVAASGGADEQF
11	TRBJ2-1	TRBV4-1	ASSRDYSHEQF
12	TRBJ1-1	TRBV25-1	ASSEYPGNTEAF
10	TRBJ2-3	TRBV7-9	ASSPYTDTQY
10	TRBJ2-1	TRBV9	ASSVLSNEQF
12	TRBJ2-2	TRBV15	ATSTGANTGELF
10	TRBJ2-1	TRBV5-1	ASREPYNEQF
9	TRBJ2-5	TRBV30	AWSSQETQY
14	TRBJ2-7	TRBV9	ASSPRRTGISYEQY
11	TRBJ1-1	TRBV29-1	SVEEDTGDRAF